A selection of T cell receptor beta chains follows, all from one sample in a study of regulatory T cells in long-lasting Graves disease. From the multiplex PCR reads, TCRdb called clonotypes with MiXCR, one entry per CDR3 protein. The profile covers about 620,000 distinct CDR3 sequences, with 15% to 20% appearing a single time and more than 15% taken by the ten largest. This sample also appeared in a second study, on T cells in Graves' hyperthyroidism and ophthalmopathy.

The specimen was peripheral blood mononuclear cells (PBMCs), collected at new diagnosis, from a patient treated with antithyroid drugs. The receptors stem from a woman between 25 and 40 years old with Graves disease. The CDR3 runs from the conserved cysteine through the conserved F or W. D genes are given only for firm matches. Size values are once, few and many counts, or a class for expanded clones, and some rows have none.

CDR3: CSARDWGQGYSNQPQHF; DNA: TGCAGTGCTAGAGATTGGGGACAGGGGTATAGCAATCAGCCCCAGCATTTT; J: TRBJ1-5; D: TRBD1; size: NA; V: TRBV20-1
CDR3: CASSQGLADLQFF; DNA: TGTGCCAGCAGCCAGGGACTAGCGGACTTGCAGTTCTTC; J: TRBJ2-1; D: TRBD2; size: NA; V: TRBV3-1
CDR3: CSAEIASGIYSYEQYF; DNA: TGCAGTGCCGAAATTGCTAGCGGGATCTACTCCTACGAGCAGTACTTC; J: TRBJ2-7; D: TRBD2; size: NA; V: TRBV20-1
CDR3: CASSLGDSGRGNYEQYF; DNA: TGTGCCAGCAGCCTTGGGGACAGCGGGAGAGGGAACTACGAGCAGTACTTC; J: TRBJ2-7; D: NA; size: many; V: TRBV2
CDR3: CASSQGGGTSRPSSYNEQFF; DNA: TGTGCCAGCAGCCAAGGGGGGGGGACTAGCCGACCGAGCTCCTACAATGAGCAGTTCTTC; J: TRBJ2-1; D: TRBD2; size: NA; V: TRBV11-2
CDR3: CASEQAESYEQYF; DNA: TGTGCCAGCGAGCAGGCCGAATCCTACGAGCAGTACTTC; J: TRBJ2-7; D: NA; size: many; V: TRBV2
CDR3: CASRSEPSGNTIYF; DNA: TGTGCCAGCCGGTCGGAGCCCTCTGGAAACACCATATATTTT; J: TRBJ1-3; D: NA; size: NA; V: TRBV5-5
CDR3: CASSGTGGTEAFF; DNA: TGTGCCAGCAGTGGGACAGGGGGCACTGAAGCTTTCTTT; J: TRBJ1-1; D: TRBD1; size: many; V: TRBV25-1
CDR3: CASSQDLAGANEQFF; DNA: TGTGCCAGCAGCCAAGACCTAGCGGGAGCTAATGAGCAGTTCTTC; J: TRBJ2-1; D: TRBD2; size: few; V: TRBV3-1
CDR3: CASSLDRVGELFF; DNA: TGCGCCAGCAGCTTGGACAGGGTAGGGGAGCTGTTTTTT; J: TRBJ2-2; D: NA; size: NA; V: TRBV5-1
CDR3: CSAPWDRVNEQFF; DNA: TGCAGTGCACCCTGGGACAGGGTAAATGAGCAGTTCTTC; J: TRBJ2-1; D: TRBD1; size: few; V: TRBV20-1
CDR3: CASSLDLAGGPLDEQFF; DNA: TGCGCCAGCAGCTTGGATTTAGCGGGAGGGCCGCTCGATGAGCAGTTCTTC; J: TRBJ2-1; D: TRBD2; size: NA; V: TRBV5-1
CDR3: CASSRGGQIATNEKLFF; DNA: TGTGCCAGCTCACGGGGAGGACAGATCGCAACTAATGAAAAACTGTTTTTT; J: TRBJ1-4; D: NA; size: many; V: TRBV18
CDR3: CASSPRTAGEQFF; DNA: TGTGCCAGCAGCCCGAGGACTGCTGGTGAGCAGTTCTTC; J: TRBJ2-1; D: NA; size: NA; V: TRBV7-9
CDR3: CSVRDRANNQPQHF; DNA: TGCAGTGTTAGGGACAGGGCGAACAATCAGCCCCAGCATTTT; J: TRBJ1-5; D: TRBD1; size: many; V: TRBV20-1
CDR3: CASRSGETQYF; DNA: TGTGCCAGCAGATCTGGAGAGACCCAGTACTTC; J: TRBJ2-5; D: NA; size: NA; V: TRBV27
CDR3: CSALRASGSGGVPETQYF; DNA: TGCAGTGCGCTCAGGGCTAGCGGGAGTGGGGGGGTCCCGGAGACCCAGTACTTC; J: TRBJ2-5; D: TRBD2; size: many; V: TRBV20-1
CDR3: CASSLGTSADTQYF; DNA: TGTGCCAGCAGCCTCGGGACTAGCGCAGATACGCAGTATTTT; J: TRBJ2-3; D: TRBD2; size: many; V: TRBV3-1
CDR3: CASSRRGPGANVLTF; DNA: TGTGCCAGCAGCCGCAGGGGCCCTGGGGCCAACGTCCTGACTTTC; J: TRBJ2-6; D: NA; size: many; V: TRBV2
CDR3: CASSPQGATDNSPLHF; DNA: TGTGCCAGCTCACCACAGGGGGCAACCGATAATTCACCCCTCCACTTT; J: TRBJ1-6; D: TRBD1; size: NA; V: TRBV2
CDR3: CASSKTGIIVEQYF; DNA: TGTGCCAGCAGTAAGACAGGGATAATAGTCGAGCAGTACTTC; J: TRBJ2-7; D: TRBD1; size: few; V: TRBV27
CDR3: CASSFNPTFRGRFEKLFF; DNA: TGTGCCAGCAGTTTTAACCCCACATTTAGGGGTAGGTTTGAAAAACTGTTTTTT; J: TRBJ1-4; D: NA; size: many; V: TRBV12-3/TRBV12-4
CDR3: CASSLVKRGEQFF; DNA: TGTGCCAGCAGTTTAGTGAAAAGAGGGGAGCAGTTCTTC; J: TRBJ2-1; D: NA; size: few; V: TRBV2
CDR3: CASSLAGILSSYEQYF; DNA: TGTGCCAGCAGCCTAGCAGGGATTTTAAGCTCCTACGAGCAGTACTTC; J: TRBJ2-7; D: NA; size: few; V: TRBV5-8
CDR3: CASTSGGPNYGYTF; DNA: TGCGCCAGCACGTCGGGGGGACCTAACTATGGCTACACCTTC; J: TRBJ1-2; D: NA; size: NA; V: TRBV5-1
CDR3: CASSLRGQGQPQHF; DNA: TGCGCCAGCAGCTTGAGGGGCCAGGGGCAGCCCCAGCATTTT; J: TRBJ1-5; D: NA; size: many; V: TRBV5-1
CDR3: CASSNRTLAEAFF; DNA: TGTGCCAGTAGTAATCGGACTCTCGCTGAAGCTTTCTTT; J: TRBJ1-1; D: NA; size: NA; V: TRBV19
CDR3: CASSALDADEKLFF; DNA: TGTGCCAGCAGCGCCCTCGACGCTGATGAAAAACTGTTTTTT; J: TRBJ1-4; D: NA; size: few; V: TRBV9
CDR3: CASSEVRDGQPHF; DNA: TGTGCCAGTAGTGAAGTCCGGGACGGACAACCGCATTTT; J: TRBJ1-5; D: NA; size: NA; V: TRBV19
CDR3: CASQKREGYEQYF; DNA: TGCGCCAGCCAAAAGCGGGAGGGCTACGAGCAGTACTTC; J: TRBJ2-7; D: TRBD2; size: NA; V: TRBV5-1
CDR3: CASSRPGPFNEKLFF; DNA: TGTGCCAGCAGCCGTCCAGGCCCTTTTAATGAAAAACTGTTTTTT; J: TRBJ1-4; D: NA; size: few; V: TRBV5-1
CDR3: CASSQDGGGYNEQFF; DNA: TGTGCCAGCAGCCAAGACGGGGGGGGCTACAATGAGCAGTTCTTC; J: TRBJ2-1; D: TRBD2; size: few; V: TRBV3-1
CDR3: CASTTSSGANVLTF; DNA: TGTGCCAGCACCACCAGCTCTGGGGCCAACGTCCTGACTTTC; J: TRBJ2-6; D: NA; size: few; V: TRBV6-1
CDR3: CASSLRLAEDTGELFF; DNA: TGTGCCAGCAGTTTGAGACTAGCGGAAGACACCGGGGAGCTGTTTTTT; J: TRBJ2-2; D: TRBD2; size: NA; V: TRBV28
CDR3: CASSPNPTGYNEQFF; DNA: TGCGCCAGCAGCCCCAACCCCACAGGCTACAATGAGCAGTTCTTC; J: TRBJ2-1; D: NA; size: NA; V: TRBV5-1
CDR3: CSANEGGGEQFF; DNA: TGCAGTGCTAATGAAGGGGGCGGTGAGCAGTTCTTC; J: TRBJ2-1; D: TRBD1; size: NA; V: TRBV20-1